The 30 T cell receptor beta chains listed next were all sequenced from one sample in a study of blood T cell repertoires in COVID-19. This table comes from immunoSEQ multiplex PCR, and its TCRdb copy is limited to in-frame clones, with some not included. The sample has 300,000 or so clones, around 86% seen once; the top ten hold 1.3%. The material sequenced was peripheral blood. Receptors were obtained from a man between 70 and 80 years old with acute or convalescent COVID-19.

The chain employs TRBV7-9 and TRBJ2-7; TRBD2 agrees at 9 bases. Looked up from germline, CDR1 is SEHNR and CDR2 is FQNEAQ (reference sequence). Trimming at V came to 0 bases and at J to 5 bases, leaving 5 bases not matched to a gene. The CDR3 has 15 residues. CDR3 sequence: CASSLALGTSHEQYF. Written as DNA, the CDR3 is TGTGCCAGCAGCTTAGCTCTCGGGACTAGCCACGAGCAGTACTTC.

The CDR3 protein is CASSLAQGSTTEAFF. The CDR3 region has the DNA TGTGCCAGCAGCTTAGCGCAGGGATCGACCACTGAAGCTTTCTTT. The rearrangement uses TRBV7-2 and TRBJ1-1, with D perhaps TRBD1 (5 bases). Per germline, CDR1 SGHTA and CDR2 FQGNSA. This CDR3 spans 15 amino acids. Trimming left V 0 bases short and J 4 bases short, with 12 bases between.

The rearrangement joins TRBV9 to TRBJ2-7; D perhaps matches TRBD1 (5 bases). Trimming left V 3 bases short and J 6 bases short, with 10 bases between. Germline CDR1 reads SGDLS; CDR2 reads YYNGEE. The CDR3 is 12 amino acids. In nucleotides, the CDR3 is TGTGCCAGCAGCGAACCAGGGTCCGAGCAGTACTTC. Its protein product is CASSEPGSEQYF. Complete variable domain (other parts from reference TRBV9 and TRBJ2-7): DSGVTQTPKHLITATGQRVTLRCSPRSGDLSVYWYQQSLDQGLQFLIQYYNGEERAKGNILERFSAQQFPDLHSELNLSSLELGDSALYFCASSEPGSEQYFGPGTRLTVT.

The chain links TRBV15 to TRBJ2-7; no firm D call. This CDR3 contains 12 residues. Per the germline V gene, CDR1 is LNHNV and CDR2 is YYDKDF (reference sequence). With 4 bases removed from V and 6 bases from J, the gap between germline ends came to 10 bases. The CDR3 sequence: CATSTRESEQYF. For the CDR3, the DNA is TGTGCCACCAGCACCCGAGAGAGCGAGCAGTACTTC. Variable domain in full (rest from reference TRBV15 and TRBJ2-7): DAMVIQNPRYQVTQFGKPVTLSCSQTLNHNVMYWYQQKSSQAPKLLFHYYDKDFNNEADTPDNFQSRRPNTSFCFLDIRSPGLGDTAMYLCATSTRESEQYFGPGTRLTVT.

The rearrangement links TRBV3-1 (or the pseudogene TRBV3-2) to TRBJ1-4; no clear D. The CDR3 consists of 13 residues. V was cut by 4 bases and J by 8 bases, with 11 bases left in between. CDR1 and CDR2 (germline): LGHDT, YNNKEL (reference sequence). CDR3 sequence reads: CASSLRTGEKLFF. The CDR3 DNA reads as TGTGCCAGCAGCCTCCGGACGGGGGAAAAACTGTTTTTT.

The chain employs TRBV2 and TRBJ2-2, with a weak D call TRBD2 (6 bases). The germline V and J ends were trimmed by 7 bases and 5 bases, with 14 bases remaining between them. Germline V CDR1 and CDR2: SNHLY, FYNNEI. The CDR3 is 14 residues long. As DNA, the CDR3 is TGTGCCAGCACCCTTAAGGCGGGGACCGGGGAGCTGTTTTTT. Amino acids: CASTLKAGTGELFF.

The V gene is TRBV9, the J gene TRBJ1-1, with D possibly being TRBD1 (5 bases). Germline V gene lookup returns CDR1 SGDLS and CDR2 YYNGEE. The ends were cut back, 4 bases at V and 4 bases at J, with 11 bases in the middle. There are 13 residues in the CDR3. The CDR3 is CASSRSGVTEAFF. The DNA of the CDR3 is TGTGCCAGCAGCCGCTCGGGGGTCACTGAAGCTTTCTTT.

The rearrangement joins TRBV5-4 to TRBJ1-1; D not resolved. V was clipped by 0 bases and J by 2 bases, with 8 bases between them. Germline lookup yields CDR1 SGHNT and CDR2 YYREEE (reference sequence). There are 14 residues in the CDR3. The CDR3 protein is CASSLATANTEAFF. Written as DNA, the CDR3 is TGTGCCAGCAGCTTGGCCACAGCCAACACTGAAGCTTTCTTT.

The chain employs TRBV19 and TRBJ2-7; D is uncertain. Trimming removed 4 bases from V and 0 bases from J, with 10 bases in between. Per germline, CDR1 LNHDA and CDR2 SQIVND (reference sequence). There are 14 residues in the CDR3. CDR3 nucleotide sequence: TGTGCCAGTAGTAACCAGCGTTCCTCCTACGAGCAGTACTTC. Translation: CASSNQRSSYEQYF. The full variable domain, in which reference TRBV19 and TRBJ2-7 provide the parts outside the CDR3, is DGGITQSPKYLFRKEGQNVTLSCEQNLNHDAMYWYRQDPGQGLRLIYYSQIVNDFQKGDIAEGYSVSREKKESFPLTVTSAQKNPTAFYLCASSNQRSSYEQYFGPGTRLTVT.

V and J are TRBV9 and TRBJ2-1; 10 bases align to TRBD1. V gave up 0 bases and J gave up 5 bases; unmatched junction bases: 5. The germline CDR1 and CDR2 sequences are SGDLS and YYNGEE. The CDR3 totals 16 residues. This chain's CDR3 is CASSVGPTGGNNEQFF. The CDR3 coding sequence is TGTGCCAGCAGCGTAGGCCCGACAGGGGGCAACAATGAGCAGTTCTTC.

The chain couples TRBV7-2 to TRBJ2-7; D is perhaps TRBD2 (6 bases). The CDR3 totals 15 residues. Trimming removed 7 bases at V and 0 bases at J, with 16 bases between. Germline loops: CDR1 SGHTA, CDR2 FQGNSA. The CDR3 sequence is CASTLERVSSYEQYF. Written as DNA, the CDR3 is TGTGCCAGCACCCTCGAGCGGGTTAGCTCCTACGAGCAGTACTTC.

The V and J genes are TRBV29-1 and TRBJ1-2; possible D gene TRBD1, 5 bases. The V end was cut by 7 bases, the J end by 4 bases, with 16 bases between. CDR1 and CDR2 from the germline V gene are SQVTM and ANQGSEA. This CDR3 has 13 residues. This CDR3 reads CSAEEGMRYGYTF. The CDR3 coding sequence is TGCAGCGCGGAGGAGGGGATGCGCTATGGCTACACCTTC.

For the CDR3, the DNA is TGTGCCAGCAGCCAAGATTGGGCGGGGAACTATGGCTACACCTTC. This sequence encodes CASSQDWAGNYGYTF. The chain uses TRBV3-1 (or the pseudogene TRBV3-2) and TRBJ1-2, with D unclear. This CDR3 region has 15 residues. The V gene lost 0 bases and the J gene lost 2 bases, with 10 bases spanning the gap. The germline V gene encodes CDR1 LGHDT and CDR2 YNNKEL (reference sequence).

The chain links TRBV10-3 to TRBJ2-7; 10 bases line up with TRBD1. Trimming cost V 3 bases and J 2 bases; bases outside gene matches: 4. Germline values: CDR1 ENHRY, CDR2 SYGVKD. There are 15 residues in the CDR3. CDR3 sequence reads: CAISEGGQGTYEQYF. In DNA form, the CDR3 reads TGTGCCATCAGTGAAGGGGGACAGGGGACCTACGAGCAGTACTTC.

This clone has only one observation. This chain links TRBV18 with TRBJ2-6; the D gene is possibly TRBD2 (6 bases). CDR1 and CDR2 from the germline V gene are KGHSH and LQKENI. Trimming cost V 3 bases and J 0 bases, with 15 bases left between them. The CDR3 spans 18 residues. The CDR3 is CASSPQGLASSGANVLTF. Written as DNA, the CDR3 is TGTGCCAGCTCACCCCAGGGACTGGCCAGCTCTGGGGCCAACGTCCTGACTTTC.

V gene TRBV7-9 combines with J gene TRBJ2-7; 9 bases align to TRBD1. This CDR3 comprises 14 residues. The germline gives CDR1 SEHNR, CDR2 FQNEAQ (reference sequence). V lost 3 bases and J lost 8; bases outside the gene matches: 8. In nucleotides, the CDR3 is TGTGCCAGCAGCTTGGGGGACAGGGATGGAAAGCAGTACTTC. Translated, it gives CASSLGDRDGKQYF.

This chain connects TRBV5-6 to TRBJ2-1; 8 nucleotides match TRBD2. Trimming cost V 0 bases and J 1 base; bases outside gene matches: 3. The CDR3 sequence is 16 residues long. Germline loops: CDR1 SGHDT, CDR2 YYEEEE. The CDR3 reads CASSLAGTSSYNEQFF. The CDR3 DNA reads as TGTGCCAGCAGCTTGGCCGGGACTAGTTCCTACAATGAGCAGTTCTTC.

This clone has a single count. The V call is TRBV7-2, the J call TRBJ2-7; 8 bases align to TRBD1. After removal of 5 bases from V and 0 bases from J, the junction contained 9 bases not matched to a gene. The CDR3 covers 16 residues. CDR1 and CDR2 from the germline V gene are SGHTA and FQGNSA. The CDR3 protein is CASSPGTGANSYEQYF. CDR3 DNA sequence: TGTGCCAGCAGCCCCGGGACAGGAGCTAACTCCTACGAGCAGTACTTC.

This clone has just a few counts. This chain connects TRBV28 to TRBJ2-1; 10 nucleotides agree with TRBD2. Trimming cost V 4 bases and J 0 bases; bases outside gene matches: 0. Per germline, CDR1 MDHEN and CDR2 SYDVKM. This CDR3 comprises 15 residues. CDR3 protein: CASSSSGSSYNEQFF. Here the CDR3 DNA reads TGTGCCAGCAGTTCTAGCGGGAGCTCCTACAATGAGCAGTTCTTC.

V gene TRBV6-5 combines with J gene TRBJ2-5; 7 bases align to TRBD1. The CDR3 is made up of 13 amino acids. V lost 10 bases to trimming and J lost 0 bases; unmatched junction nucleotides: 5. Per the germline V gene, CDR1 is MNHEY and CDR2 is SVGAGI. The CDR3 nucleotides are TGTGCCACGGGACAGCCGTACCAAGAGACCCAGTACTTC. It yields the protein CATGQPYQETQYF.

The rearrangement uses TRBV28 and TRBJ2-5; possible D gene TRBD1, 7 bases. The CDR3 loop spans 14 amino acids. Trimming stripped 7 bases from V and 1 base from J, with 13 bases between. CDR1 is MDHEN, CDR2 SYDVKM, per germline. The CDR3 DNA reads TGTGCCAGCACCGGGGGACAGTTCCAAGAGACCCAGTACTTC. This translates into CASTGGQFQETQYF.

This rearrangement joins TRBV7-2 to TRBJ1-5; D remains unclear. V was shortened by 4 bases and J by 7 bases, with 11 bases between the two germline ends. This CDR3 is 13 amino acids long. Germline V gene sequence: CDR1 SGHTA, CDR2 FQGNSA. This CDR3 is CASSSFYSQPQHF. CDR3 bases: TGTGCCAGCAGCTCCTTCTATTCCCAGCCCCAGCATTTT.

V usage is TRBV5-4 and J usage is TRBJ2-5; the match to TRBD2 covers 7 bases. V dropped 9 bases and J dropped 4; count of bases not matched to a gene: 15. This CDR3 comprises 15 residues. The germline V gene has CDR1 SGHNT and CDR2 YYREEE (reference sequence). The CDR3 region is CATSPGGALRETQYF. The DNA of the CDR3 is TGTGCCACCTCCCCGGGGGGAGCGCTCCGAGAGACCCAGTACTTC.

The chain joins TRBV5-4 to TRBJ1-2, with a possible D match to TRBD1 (5 bases). V lost 1 base to trimming and J lost 1 base, with 14 bases between them. This CDR3 has 16 amino acids. Germline-derived CDR1 and CDR2 are SGHNT and YYREEE (reference sequence). This chain's CDR3 is CASSLSGGVINYGYTF. DNA of the CDR3: TGTGCCAGCAGCTTGAGCGGGGGGGTGATTAACTATGGCTACACCTTC.

A few counts support this clone. The chain is built from TRBV5-6 and TRBJ1-1; TRBD1 matches at 7 bases. Germline loops: CDR1 SGHDT, CDR2 YYEEEE. V lost 3 bases and J lost 0; bases outside the gene matches: 5. CDR3 length: 15 residues. DNA for the CDR3: TGTGCCAGCAGCTGGGGACAGAGATTGAACACTGAAGCTTTCTTT. It specifies CASSWGQRLNTEAFF.

The chain carries TRBV7-9 and TRBJ1-2; D gene uncertain. Looked up from germline, CDR1 is SEHNR and CDR2 is FQNEAQ (reference sequence). Trimming left V 4 bases short and J 3 bases short, with 12 bases between. The CDR3 consists of 14 residues. CDR3 DNA sequence: TGTGCCAGCAGCTCGGCGGTGGGAGACTATGGCTACACCTTC. Amino acid sequence: CASSSAVGDYGYTF.

The chain uses TRBV15 and TRBJ2-5; D is possibly TRBD2 (7 bases). The V end was cut by 5 bases, the J end by 3 bases, with 13 bases between. CDR3 size: 14 residues. The germline V gene has CDR1 LNHNV and CDR2 YYDKDF (reference sequence). CDR3 bases: TGTGCCACCAGCTGGGGGGGGCGAGAAGAGACCCAGTACTTC. Translation gives CATSWGGREETQYF. Combining the CDR3 with reference TRBV15 and TRBJ2-5 gives the whole variable domain DAMVIQNPRYQVTQFGKPVTLSCSQTLNHNVMYWYQQKSSQAPKLLFHYYDKDFNNEADTPDNFQSRRPNTSFCFLDIRSPGLGDTAMYLCATSWGGREETQYFGPGTRLLVL.

J is TRBJ1-2 and V is TRBV3-1 (or the pseudogene TRBV3-2); D unresolved. Germline V lookup: CDR1 LGHDT, CDR2 YNNKEL (reference sequence). V lost 4 bases and J 6 bases, leaving 15 bases between the germline ends. The CDR3 runs to 14 residues. CDR3 sequence: CASSRSGSVHGYTF. CDR3 coding DNA: TGTGCCAGCAGCCGGTCCGGGTCTGTTCATGGCTACACCTTC.

V and J are TRBV5-4 and TRBJ2-4, with D possibly matching TRBD2 (6 bases). The CDR3 is made up of 16 amino acids. Germline values: CDR1 SGHNT, CDR2 YYREEE (reference sequence). Trimming took 2 bases from V and 5 from J, leaving 17 bases between them. The CDR3 sequence is CASSFGLGGVENIQYF. The CDR3 DNA reads as TGTGCCAGCAGCTTCGGTCTCGGGGGAGTGGAAAACATTCAGTACTTC.

This chain connects TRBV12-3 or TRBV12-4 to TRBJ1-6; unclear D gene. Trimming left V 2 bases short and J 10 bases short, with 9 bases between. CDR3 length equals 13 residues. The CDR3 DNA sequence: TGTGCCAGCAGTTTATGGCCCCCCTCACCCCTCCACTTT. Translating it yields CASSLWPPSPLHF.